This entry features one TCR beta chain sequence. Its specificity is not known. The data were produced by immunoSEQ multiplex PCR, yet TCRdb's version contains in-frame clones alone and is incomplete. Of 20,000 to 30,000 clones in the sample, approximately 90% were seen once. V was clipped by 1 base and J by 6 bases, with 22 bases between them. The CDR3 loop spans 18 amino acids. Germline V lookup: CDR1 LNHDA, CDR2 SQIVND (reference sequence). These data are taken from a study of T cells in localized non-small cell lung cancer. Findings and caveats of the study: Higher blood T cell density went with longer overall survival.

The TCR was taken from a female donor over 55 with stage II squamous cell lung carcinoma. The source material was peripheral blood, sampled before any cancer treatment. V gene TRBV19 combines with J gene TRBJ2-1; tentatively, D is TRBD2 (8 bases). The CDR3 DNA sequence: TGTGCCAGTAGTATAGTACGGGGGGGACAGCTTACTAGCAATGAGCAGTTCTTC. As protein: CASSIVRGGQLTSNEQFF.